Shown below are 18 T cell receptor beta chains from a single sample sequenced in a study of identical twins. MiXCR was run by TCRdb on the 5' RACE reads, yielding one entry per CDR3 protein. The data show hundreds of thousands of distinct CDR3 sequences, 5.5% to 6.5% seen once. What was sequenced was naive T cells sorted from blood. All receptors derive from a man aged 18 to 29 in good health.

The table lists this clonotype with many counts. The V gene is TRBV15, the J gene TRBJ2-5, with no clear D. CDR3 length: 12 residues. Trimming shortened V by 5 bases and J by 5 bases, and 9 bases separated the two germline ends. Germline CDR1 is LNHNV and CDR2 is YYDKDF (reference sequence). The CDR3 here is CATSLSQETQYF. The DNA for the CDR3 is TGTGCCACCAGCTTGTCGCAGGAGACCCAGTACTTC.

This clonotype has at least ten counts. The chain recombines TRBV12-3 or TRBV12-4 with TRBJ2-1; perhaps TRBD2 as D (6 bases). This CDR3 is 14 amino acids long. Trimming took off 5 bases at V and 8 bases at J, with 16 bases between the two ends. CDR3 loop: CASSRLVGGDEQFF. CDR3 DNA: TGTGCCAGCAGTCGACTAGTTGGCGGCGATGAGCAGTTCTTC.

This clonotype occurred a few times. The chain links TRBV4-1 to TRBJ2-7; TRBD2 aligns across 8 bases. CDR3 length: 17 residues. CDR1 MGHRA and CDR2 YSYEKL come from the germline V gene. V lost 6 bases to trimming and J lost 0 bases; unmatched junction nucleotides: 13. CDR3 residues: CASSRSAGRGASYEQYV. The CDR3 DNA is TGCGCCAGCAGTCGTTCCGCGGGGCGGGGGGCCTCCTACGAGCAGTACGTC.

The chain carries TRBV5-1 and TRBJ2-5, with D hard to call. CDR1 SGHRS and CDR2 YFSETQ come from the germline V gene. This CDR3 region has 12 residues. Trimming removed 4 bases at V and 13 bases at J, with 17 bases between. This chain's CDR3 is CASSNEDGQPYF. The CDR3 DNA sequence: TGCGCCAGCAGCAACGAAGACGGCCAACCGTACTTC.

The table lists this clonotype with many counts. The rearrangement joins TRBV10-3 to TRBJ2-7; 8 bases align to TRBD2. The CDR3 runs 15 residues. With 10 bases clipped from V and 6 bases from J, the junction kept 17 bases outside the gene matches. The germline V gene encodes CDR1 ENHRY and CDR2 SYGVKD. CDR3 in amino acids: CATSTSGTFVLEQYF. In DNA, the CDR3 is TGTGCCACCTCCACTAGCGGAACATTCGTCCTCGAGCAGTACTTC.

Many counts were recorded for this clonotype. This rearrangement joins TRBV28 to TRBJ2-1, with D unresolved. V was clipped by 3 bases and J by 8 bases, with 5 bases between them. Germline V lookup: CDR1 MDHEN, CDR2 SYDVKM. CDR3 size: 11 residues. The DNA of the CDR3 is TGTGCCAGCAGTTTTTGGGATGAGCAGTTCTTC. Amino acids: CASSFWDEQFF.

The CDR3 region has the DNA TGCAGCGTTGTAGGGGAGGGTAGGGTACTAGCCAAAAACATTCAGTACTTC. Translation: CSVVGEGRVLAKNIQYF. The chain uses TRBV29-1 and TRBJ2-4, with 7 bases fitting TRBD2. V was pared by 4 bases and J by 0 bases, with 12 bases of the junction left unmatched. From germline, CDR1 is SQVTM and CDR2 ANQGSEA. CDR3 length: 17 amino acids.

This clonotype was picked up many times. The chain has TRBV27 and TRBJ2-1; 8 positions match TRBD1. This CDR3 has 14 amino acids. V lost 5 bases and J lost 8; bases outside the gene matches: 8. Germline CDR1 and CDR2: MNHEY and SMNVEV (reference sequence). The CDR3 nucleotides are TGTGCCAGCAGTCTGGGACAGGATAGGTATGAGCAGTTCTTC. Translation gives CASSLGQDRYEQFF.

The chain employs TRBV7-9 and TRBJ2-7; TRBD2 matches at 10 bases. This CDR3 has 15 amino acids. Unmatched junction bases numbered 5, after V lost 4 bases and J lost 2 bases. Germline V gene lookup returns CDR1 SEHNR and CDR2 FQNEAQ (reference sequence). This CDR3 is CASSSGLAPTYEQYF. CDR3 in DNA: TGTGCCAGCAGCTCGGGACTAGCGCCCACCTACGAGCAGTACTTC.

V usage is TRBV18 and J usage is TRBJ1-1, with 11 bases aligning to TRBD1. This CDR3 region has 13 residues. V gave up 6 bases and J gave up 7 bases; unmatched junction bases: 4. Germline-derived CDR1 and CDR2 are KGHSH and LQKENI. Here the CDR3 DNA reads TGTGCCAGCTCCCAGGGGACAGGGGGTGAAGCTTTCTTT. Translated, it gives CASSQGTGGEAFF.

The chain joins TRBV3-1 to TRBJ1-2; TRBD1 agrees at 11 bases. The CDR3 totals 16 residues. With V trimmed by 4 bases and J by 7 bases, 11 bases remained unmatched. Germline V CDR1 and CDR2: LGHDT, YNNKEL (reference sequence). This CDR3 is CASSPGQGGRIGGYTF. The CDR3 region has the DNA TGTGCCAGCAGCCCGGGACAGGGGGGAAGGATTGGTGGCTACACCTTC.

This clonotype was seen many times. The V gene is TRBV20-1, the J gene TRBJ2-1, with 8 bases aligning to TRBD2. The V segment lost 3 bases and the J segment 4 bases; nucleotides outside the gene matches: 11. The CDR3 has 16 amino acids. The germline gives CDR1 DFQATT, CDR2 SNEGSKA (reference sequence). The DNA for the CDR3 is TGCAGTGCTAGGTCGGGGGCGGGAGGCCTTTACAATGAGCAGTTCTTC. Its translation: CSARSGAGGLYNEQFF.

This clonotype was seen ten or more times. The chain recombines TRBV7-2 with TRBJ2-5, with no clear D. The length of the CDR3 is 15 residues. V dropped 4 bases and J dropped 2 bases, with 14 bases sitting between them. Germline assignment: CDR1 SGHTA and CDR2 FQGNSA. The CDR3, as DNA: TGTGCCAGCAGCTCTCTGGCGAACCTACAAGAGACCCAGTACTTC. The encoded protein is CASSSLANLQETQYF.

This clonotype was observed a handful of times. The genes are TRBV3-1 and TRBJ1-2; the D gene is possibly TRBD1 (6 bases). Germline V gives CDR1 LGHDT, CDR2 YNNKEL (reference sequence). Trimming shortened V by 7 bases and J by 4 bases, and 19 bases separated the two germline ends. This CDR3 region has 15 residues. CDR3 sequence (DNA): TGTGCCAGCACGGTCAGGGGTATGGAGACCTATGGCTACACCTTC. This translates into CASTVRGMETYGYTF.

This clonotype was detected ten times or more. This sequence joins TRBV20-1 and TRBJ2-3, with 9 nucleotides matching TRBD2. V gave up 3 bases and J gave up 0 bases; unmatched junction bases: 1. In germline, CDR1 is DFQATT, CDR2 SNEGSKA (reference sequence). CDR3 length: 14 residues. CDR3 nucleotide sequence: TGCAGTGCTAGGCGGGGGGGGAGCACAGATACGCAGTATTTT. Protein product: CSARRGGSTDTQYF.

This clonotype was counted only a few times. This rearrangement joins TRBV14 to TRBJ2-5; D gene uncertain. V lost 4 bases and J lost 3, with 6 bases in between. From germline, CDR1 is SGHDN and CDR2 FVKESK. The CDR3 has 12 amino acids. The CDR3 region is CASSLSKETQYF. CDR3 bases: TGTGCCAGCAGCCTCTCGAAAGAGACCCAGTACTTC.

This rearrangement joins TRBV20-1 to TRBJ2-3; D is possibly TRBD2 (6 bases). The V gene lost 3 bases and the J gene lost 0 bases, with 13 bases spanning the gap. This CDR3 comprises 15 residues. Germline V CDR1 and CDR2: DFQATT, SNEGSKA (reference sequence). The CDR3 loop is CSASRPGLSTDTQYF. The CDR3 nucleotides are TGCAGTGCTAGCCGACCGGGACTTAGCACAGATACGCAGTATTTT.

This clonotype came up many times. The chain carries TRBV7-2 and TRBJ1-5; TRBD1 is a possible D gene (6 bases). The CDR3 is 15 amino acids. Germline V CDR1 and CDR2: SGHTA, FQGNSA. V lost 5 bases to trimming and J lost 6 bases, with 17 bases between them. The CDR3 nucleotides are TGTGCCAGCAGCCCACCGGGGGGCCCCTCTCAGCCCCAGCATTTT. Translated: CASSPPGGPSQPQHF.